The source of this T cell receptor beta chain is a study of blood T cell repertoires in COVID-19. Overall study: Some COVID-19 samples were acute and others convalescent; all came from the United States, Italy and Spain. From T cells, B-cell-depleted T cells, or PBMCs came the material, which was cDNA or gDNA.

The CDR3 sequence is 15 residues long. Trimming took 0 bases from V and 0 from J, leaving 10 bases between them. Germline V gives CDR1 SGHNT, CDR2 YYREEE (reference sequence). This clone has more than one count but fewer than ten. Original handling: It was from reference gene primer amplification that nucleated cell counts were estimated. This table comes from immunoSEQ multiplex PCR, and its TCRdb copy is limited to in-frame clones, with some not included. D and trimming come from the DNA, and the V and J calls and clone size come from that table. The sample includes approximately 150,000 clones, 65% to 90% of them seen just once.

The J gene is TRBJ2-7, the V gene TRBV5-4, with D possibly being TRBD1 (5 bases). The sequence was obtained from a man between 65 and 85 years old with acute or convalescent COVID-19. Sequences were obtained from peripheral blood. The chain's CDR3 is CASSLGQWSSYEQYF. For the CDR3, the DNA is TGTGCCAGCAGCTTGGGACAGTGGAGCTCCTACGAGCAGTACTTC.